The source of this T cell receptor beta chain is a study of T cells after yellow fever vaccination. This CDR3 comprises 15 residues. The V gene end was trimmed by 3 bases and the J gene end by 5 bases; junction bases not matched to a gene: 3. TCRdb reanalysed the 5' RACE reads using MiXCR and keeps one entry per CDR3 protein. Found here are hundreds of thousands of distinct CDR3 sequences, 15% to 20% of them singletons; the top ten hold around an eighth. This specimen consisted of PBMCs, obtained 15 days after the yellow fever booster vaccination. The chain carries TRBV12-3 or TRBV12-4 and TRBJ2-7; 14 positions agree with TRBD2. This clonotype originated in a man aged 30 to 45 who received the YFV17D yellow fever vaccine. The CDR3 DNA sequence: TGTGCCAGCAGTTTGGAGGGACTAGCGGGAGACGAGCAGTACTTC. The encoded protein is CASSLEGLAGDEQYF.